This TCR beta chain was sequenced for a study of blood T cell repertoires in COVID-19. Overall study: Researchers got acute and convalescent COVID-19 samples from the United States, Italy and Spain.

Original handling: Amplification from reference gene primers served as the basis for estimated nucleated cell counts. Sequencing was performed with immunoSEQ multiplex PCR; in TCRdb, only in-frame clones are kept and a portion is missing. V and J calls and clone size are copied from that table; D and trimming were computed from the DNA. The top ten hold under 20% of the sample, which has about 72,000 clones, about 81% seen once. This clone appeared a few times. Sequencing was carried out using peripheral blood. This TCR derives from a human donor in a cohort sampled during active COVID-19.

The CDR3 sequence: CATTLNRETVVNGYTF. CDR3 nucleotide sequence: TGTGCCACCACCCTAAACAGGGAAACCGTCGTCAATGGCTACACCTTC. The gene calls are TRBV24-1 and TRBJ1-2, with D perhaps matching TRBD1 (6 bases). The CDR3 has 16 amino acids. V lost 8 bases, J lost 6 bases, and 24 bases lay in between. Germline V gives CDR1 KGHDR, CDR2 SFDVKD.